Included here is one T cell receptor beta chain sequence, with context. Its cognate antigen is unknown. The sample is drawn from a study of identical twins. Via MiXCR, TCRdb re-called the 5' RACE reads, giving one row per CDR3 protein. The sample contains about 690,000 distinct CDR3 sequences, over 5% of which appear only once. Whole-study results and caveats: Where beta out-of-frame sequences were concerned, excess twin sharing was weaker.

The CDR3 has 15 residues. Germline V gives CDR1 SGHTA, CDR2 FQGTGA. Trimming cost V 5 bases and J 5 bases, with 18 bases left between them. Healthy Caucasians were all of the donors. The J gene is TRBJ2-5, the V gene TRBV7-3; no definite D call. This receptor was obtained from a man aged 18 to 29 in good health. Sequenced sample: naive T cells sorted from blood. CDR3 residues: CASSPLGNGRETQYF. In DNA form, the CDR3 reads TGTGCCAGCAGCCCGCTCGGAAATGGGCGCGAGACCCAGTACTTC.